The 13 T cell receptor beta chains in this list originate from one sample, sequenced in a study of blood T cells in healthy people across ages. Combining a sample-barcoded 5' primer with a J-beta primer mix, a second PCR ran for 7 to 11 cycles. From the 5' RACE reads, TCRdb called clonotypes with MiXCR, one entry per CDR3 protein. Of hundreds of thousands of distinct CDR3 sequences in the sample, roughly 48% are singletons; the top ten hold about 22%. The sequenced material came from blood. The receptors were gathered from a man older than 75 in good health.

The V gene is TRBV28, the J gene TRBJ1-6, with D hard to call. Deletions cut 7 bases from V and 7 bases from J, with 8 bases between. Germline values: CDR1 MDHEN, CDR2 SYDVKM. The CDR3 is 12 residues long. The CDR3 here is CASTPPNSPLHF. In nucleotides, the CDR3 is TGTGCCAGCACCCCTCCGAATTCACCCCTCCACTTT.

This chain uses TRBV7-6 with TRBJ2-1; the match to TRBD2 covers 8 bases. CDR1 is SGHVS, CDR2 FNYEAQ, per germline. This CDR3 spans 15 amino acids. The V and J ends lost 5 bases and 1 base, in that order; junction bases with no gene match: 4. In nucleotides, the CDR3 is TGTGCCAGCAGCCGAGCGGGAGCTTCCTACAATGAGCAGTTCTTC. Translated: CASSRAGASYNEQFF.

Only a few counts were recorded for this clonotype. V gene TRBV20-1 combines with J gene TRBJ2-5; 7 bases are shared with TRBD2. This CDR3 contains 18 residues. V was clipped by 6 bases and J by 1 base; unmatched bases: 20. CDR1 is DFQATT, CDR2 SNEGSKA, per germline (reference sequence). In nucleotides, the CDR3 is TGCAGTGCCCCCACCTCGAGGCTAGCGGCCGCGTTCCAAGAGACCCAGTACTTC. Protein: CSAPTSRLAAAFQETQYF.

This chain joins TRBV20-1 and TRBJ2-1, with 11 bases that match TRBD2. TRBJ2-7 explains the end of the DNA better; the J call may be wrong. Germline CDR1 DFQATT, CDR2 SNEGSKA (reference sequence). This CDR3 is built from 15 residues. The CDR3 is CSARGLAGMYNEQYF. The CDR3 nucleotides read TGCAGTGCTAGAGGACTAGCGGGAATGTACAATGAGCAGTACTTC.

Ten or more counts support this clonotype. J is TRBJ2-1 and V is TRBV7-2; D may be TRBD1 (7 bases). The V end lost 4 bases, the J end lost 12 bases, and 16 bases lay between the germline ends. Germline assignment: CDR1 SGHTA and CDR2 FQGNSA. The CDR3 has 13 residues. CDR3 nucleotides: TGTGCCAGCAGCTCCGCAGGGGGGAACAGGCAGTTCTTC. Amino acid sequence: CASSSAGGNRQFF.

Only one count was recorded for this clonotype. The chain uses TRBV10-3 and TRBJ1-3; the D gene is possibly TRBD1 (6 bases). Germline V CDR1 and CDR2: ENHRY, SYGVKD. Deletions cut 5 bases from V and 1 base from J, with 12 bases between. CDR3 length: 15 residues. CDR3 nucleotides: TGTGCCATCAGTTCACAGGGAATTTCTGGAAACACCATATATTTT. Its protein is CAISSQGISGNTIYF.

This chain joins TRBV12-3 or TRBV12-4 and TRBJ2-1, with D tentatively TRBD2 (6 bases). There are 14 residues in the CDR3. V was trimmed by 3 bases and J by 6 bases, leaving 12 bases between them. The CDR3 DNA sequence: TGTGCCAGCAGTTTCGCCGGGGGAAGCAATGAGCAGTTCTTC. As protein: CASSFAGGSNEQFF.

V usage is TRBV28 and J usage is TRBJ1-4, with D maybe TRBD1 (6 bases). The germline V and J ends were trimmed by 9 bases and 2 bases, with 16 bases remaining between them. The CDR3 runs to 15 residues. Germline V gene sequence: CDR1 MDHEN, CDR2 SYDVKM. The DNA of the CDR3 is TGTGCCAGAGGGGTACAGGGACCCACTAATGAAAAACTGTTTTTT. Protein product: CARGVQGPTNEKLFF.

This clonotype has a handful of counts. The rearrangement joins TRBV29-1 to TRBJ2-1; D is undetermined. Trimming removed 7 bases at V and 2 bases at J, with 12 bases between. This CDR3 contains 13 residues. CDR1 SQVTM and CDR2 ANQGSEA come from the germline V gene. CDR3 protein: CSGRFAPYNEQFF. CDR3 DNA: TGCAGCGGTCGATTCGCCCCCTACAATGAGCAGTTCTTC.

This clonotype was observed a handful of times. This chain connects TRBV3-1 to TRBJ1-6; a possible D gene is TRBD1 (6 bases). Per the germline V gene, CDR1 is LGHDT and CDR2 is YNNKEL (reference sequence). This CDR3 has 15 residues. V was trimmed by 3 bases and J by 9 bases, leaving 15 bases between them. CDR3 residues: CASSHRDISSSPLHF. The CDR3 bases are TGTGCCAGCAGCCACCGGGACATATCTTCTTCACCCCTCCACTTT.

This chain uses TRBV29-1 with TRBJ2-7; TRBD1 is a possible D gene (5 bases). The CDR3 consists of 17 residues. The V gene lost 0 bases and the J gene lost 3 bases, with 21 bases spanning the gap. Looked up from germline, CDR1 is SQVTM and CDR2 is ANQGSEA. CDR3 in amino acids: CSVEDFSPGAGIYEQYF. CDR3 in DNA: TGCAGCGTTGAAGATTTTTCTCCTGGGGCAGGGATCTACGAGCAGTACTTC.

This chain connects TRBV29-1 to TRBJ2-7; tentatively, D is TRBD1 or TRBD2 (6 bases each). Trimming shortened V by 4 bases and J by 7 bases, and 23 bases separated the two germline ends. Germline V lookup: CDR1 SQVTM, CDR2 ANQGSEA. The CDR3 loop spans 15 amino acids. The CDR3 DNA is TGCAGCGTTGGGCTCCCCGGGGGCTCCTACAATGAGCAGTACTTC. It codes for CSVGLPGGSYNEQYF.

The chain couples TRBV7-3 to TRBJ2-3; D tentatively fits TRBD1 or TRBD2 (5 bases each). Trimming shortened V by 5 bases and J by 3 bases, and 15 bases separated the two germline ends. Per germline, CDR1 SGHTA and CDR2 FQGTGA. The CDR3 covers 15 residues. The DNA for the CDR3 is TGTGCCAGCAGCCTTCTGGGACGCTCAACAGATACGCAGTATTTT. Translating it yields CASSLLGRSTDTQYF.